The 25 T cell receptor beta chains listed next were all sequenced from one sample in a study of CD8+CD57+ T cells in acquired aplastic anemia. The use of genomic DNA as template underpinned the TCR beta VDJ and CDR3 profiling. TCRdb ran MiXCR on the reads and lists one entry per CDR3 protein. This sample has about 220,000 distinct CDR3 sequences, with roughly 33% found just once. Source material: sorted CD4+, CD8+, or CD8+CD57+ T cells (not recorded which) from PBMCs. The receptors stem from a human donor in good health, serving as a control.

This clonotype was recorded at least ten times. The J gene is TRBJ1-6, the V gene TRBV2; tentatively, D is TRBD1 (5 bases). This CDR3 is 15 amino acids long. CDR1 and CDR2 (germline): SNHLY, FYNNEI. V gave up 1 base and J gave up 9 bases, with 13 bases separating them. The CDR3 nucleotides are TGTGCCAGCAGTGAAGGGTTAGGGGAGAGTTCACCCCTCCACTTT. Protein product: CASSEGLGESSPLHF. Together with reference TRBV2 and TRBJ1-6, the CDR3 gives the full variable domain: EPEVTQTPSHQVTQMGQEVILRCVPISNHLYFYWYRQILGQKVEFLVSFYNNEISEKSEIFDDQFSVERPDGSNFTLKIRSTKLEDSAMYFCASSEGLGESSPLHFGNGTRLTVT.

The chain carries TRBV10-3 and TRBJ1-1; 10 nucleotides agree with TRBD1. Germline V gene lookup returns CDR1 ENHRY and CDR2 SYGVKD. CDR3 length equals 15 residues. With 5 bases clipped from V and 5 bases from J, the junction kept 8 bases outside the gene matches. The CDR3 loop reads CAISTGTGALTEAFF. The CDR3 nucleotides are TGTGCCATCAGTACCGGGACAGGGGCCCTTACTGAAGCTTTCTTT.

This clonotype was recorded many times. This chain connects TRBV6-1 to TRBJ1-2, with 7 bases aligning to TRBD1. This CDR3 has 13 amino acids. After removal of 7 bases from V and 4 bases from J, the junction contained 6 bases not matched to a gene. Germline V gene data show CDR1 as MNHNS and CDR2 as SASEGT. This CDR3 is CASTKDRAYGYTF. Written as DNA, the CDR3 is TGTGCCAGCACTAAAGACAGGGCCTATGGCTACACCTTC.

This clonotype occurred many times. The CDR3 region has the DNA TGTGCCAGCAGCTCGACAGGGGTGTCCTATGGCTACACCTTC. Translating it yields CASSSTGVSYGYTF. This rearrangement joins TRBV7-9 to TRBJ1-2; the match to TRBD1 covers 8 bases. V shed 4 bases and J 4 bases; nucleotides not matched to a gene: 5. This CDR3 comprises 14 residues. Germline lookup yields CDR1 SEHNR and CDR2 FQNEAQ (reference sequence).

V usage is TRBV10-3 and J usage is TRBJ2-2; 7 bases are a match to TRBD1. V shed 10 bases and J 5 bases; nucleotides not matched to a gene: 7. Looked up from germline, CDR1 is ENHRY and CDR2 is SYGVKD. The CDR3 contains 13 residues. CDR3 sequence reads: CATVDRETGELFF. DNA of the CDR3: TGTGCCACCGTAGACAGGGAGACCGGGGAGCTGTTTTTT.

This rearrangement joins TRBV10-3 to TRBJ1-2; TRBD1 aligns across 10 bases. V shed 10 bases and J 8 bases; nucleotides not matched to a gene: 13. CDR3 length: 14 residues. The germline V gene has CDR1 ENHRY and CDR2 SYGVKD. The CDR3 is CASTAGQGSLGYTF. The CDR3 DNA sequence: TGTGCCAGCACAGCGGGACAGGGGTCTTTAGGCTACACCTTC.

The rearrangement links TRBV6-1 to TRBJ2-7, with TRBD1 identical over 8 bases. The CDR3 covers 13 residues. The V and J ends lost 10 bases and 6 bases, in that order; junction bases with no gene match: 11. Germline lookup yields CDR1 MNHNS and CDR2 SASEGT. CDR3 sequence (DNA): TGTGCCATCAACCCGGACAGGGCCAGCGAGCAGTACTTC. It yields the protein CAINPDRASEQYF.

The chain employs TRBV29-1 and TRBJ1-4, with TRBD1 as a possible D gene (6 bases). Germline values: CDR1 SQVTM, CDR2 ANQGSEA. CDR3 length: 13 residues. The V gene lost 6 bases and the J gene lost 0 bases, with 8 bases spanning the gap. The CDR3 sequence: CSVGTTTNEKLFF. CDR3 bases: TGCAGCGTAGGGACAACAACTAATGAAAAACTGTTTTTT.

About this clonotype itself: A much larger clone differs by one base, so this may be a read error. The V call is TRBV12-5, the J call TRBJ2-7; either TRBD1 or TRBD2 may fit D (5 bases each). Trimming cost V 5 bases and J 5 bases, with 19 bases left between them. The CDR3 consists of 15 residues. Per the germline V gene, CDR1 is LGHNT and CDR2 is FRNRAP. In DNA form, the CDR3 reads TGTGCTAGTGGTCCACGATGGGACGGGCAAAACGAGCAGTACTTC. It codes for CASGPRWDGQNEQYF.

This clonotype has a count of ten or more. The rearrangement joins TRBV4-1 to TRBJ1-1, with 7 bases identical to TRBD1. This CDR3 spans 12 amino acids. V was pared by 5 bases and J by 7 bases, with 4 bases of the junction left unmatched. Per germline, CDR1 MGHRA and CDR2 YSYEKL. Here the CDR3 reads CASSKQGDEAFF. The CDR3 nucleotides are TGCGCCAGCAGCAAGCAGGGGGATGAAGCTTTCTTT.

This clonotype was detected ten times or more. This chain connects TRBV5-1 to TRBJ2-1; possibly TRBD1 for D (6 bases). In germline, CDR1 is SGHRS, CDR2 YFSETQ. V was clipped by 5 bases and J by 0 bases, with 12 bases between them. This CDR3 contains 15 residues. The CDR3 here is CASRDGQSSYNEQFF. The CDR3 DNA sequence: TGCGCCAGCAGGGACGGACAGAGCTCCTACAATGAGCAGTTCTTC. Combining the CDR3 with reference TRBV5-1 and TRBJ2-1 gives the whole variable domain KAGVTQTPRYLIKTRGQQVTLSCSPISGHRSVSWYQQTPGQGLQFLFEYFSETQRNKGNFPGRFSGRQFSNSRSEMNVSTLELGDSALYLCASRDGQSSYNEQFFGPGTRLTVL.

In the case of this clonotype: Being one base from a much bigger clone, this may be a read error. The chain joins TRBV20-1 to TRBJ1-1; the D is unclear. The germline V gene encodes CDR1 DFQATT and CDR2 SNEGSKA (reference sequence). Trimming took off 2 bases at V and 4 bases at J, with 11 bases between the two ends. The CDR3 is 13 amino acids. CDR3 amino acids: CSARPHAATEAFF. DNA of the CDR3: TGCAGTGCTAGACCTCATGCGGCCACTGAAGCTTTCTTT.

This CDR3 is CASSLRVGLASYNEQFF. The CDR3 bases are TGTGCCAGCAGCTTACGCGTTGGACTAGCTTCCTACAATGAGCAGTTCTTC. The gene calls are TRBV13 and TRBJ2-1; 8 nucleotides match TRBD2. This CDR3 is built from 17 residues. Trimming removed 2 bases from V and 1 base from J; junction bases left unmatched: 7. Looked up from germline, CDR1 is PRHDT and CDR2 is FYEKMQ (reference sequence).

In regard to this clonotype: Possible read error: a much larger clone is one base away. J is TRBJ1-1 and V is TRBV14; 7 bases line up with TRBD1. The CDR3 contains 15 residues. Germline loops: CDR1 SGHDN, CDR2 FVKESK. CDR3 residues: CASSGYRGLNTEASF. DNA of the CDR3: TGTGCCAGCAGCGGATACAGGGGCCTGAACACTGAAGCTTCCTTT.

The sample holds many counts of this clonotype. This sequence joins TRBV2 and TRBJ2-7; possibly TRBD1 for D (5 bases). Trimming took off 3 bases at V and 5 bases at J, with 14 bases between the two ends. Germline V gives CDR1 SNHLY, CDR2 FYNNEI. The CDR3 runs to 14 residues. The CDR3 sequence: CASSERTFLDEQYF. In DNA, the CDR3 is TGTGCCAGCAGTGAGAGGACATTTCTCGACGAGCAGTACTTC.

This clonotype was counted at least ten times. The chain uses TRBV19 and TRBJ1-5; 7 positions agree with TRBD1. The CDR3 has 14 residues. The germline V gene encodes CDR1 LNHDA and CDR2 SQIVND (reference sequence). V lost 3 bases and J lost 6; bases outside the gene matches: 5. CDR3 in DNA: TGTGCCAGTAGTATCGACAGGGATGGTCAGCCCCAGCATTTT. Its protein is CASSIDRDGQPQHF. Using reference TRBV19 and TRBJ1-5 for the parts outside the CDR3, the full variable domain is DGGITQSPKYLFRKEGQNVTLSCEQNLNHDAMYWYRQDPGQGLRLIYYSQIVNDFQKGDIAEGYSVSREKKESFPLTVTSAQKNPTAFYLCASSIDRDGQPQHFGDGTRLSIL.

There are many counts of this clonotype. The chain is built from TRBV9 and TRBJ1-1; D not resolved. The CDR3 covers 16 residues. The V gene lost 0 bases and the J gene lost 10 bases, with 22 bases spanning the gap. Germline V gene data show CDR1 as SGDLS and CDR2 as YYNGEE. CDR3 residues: CASSVAGWARETRAFF. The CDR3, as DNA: TGTGCCAGCAGCGTAGCTGGATGGGCGAGGGAGACGAGAGCTTTCTTT.

In DNA form, the CDR3 reads TGTGCCAGCACTGATCGAGACTCCAACTATGGCTACACCTTC. Its protein product is CASTDRDSNYGYTF. The chain joins TRBV2 to TRBJ1-2; D remains ambiguous. The germline CDR1 and CDR2 sequences are SNHLY and FYNNEI. CDR3 length: 14 residues. V shed 7 bases and J shed 2 bases, with 14 bases lying between them. Full variable domain (outside the CDR3, taken from reference TRBV2 and TRBJ1-2): EPEVTQTPSHQVTQMGQEVILRCVPISNHLYFYWYRQILGQKVEFLVSFYNNEISEKSEIFDDQFSVERPDGSNFTLKIRSTKLEDSAMYFCASTDRDSNYGYTFGSGTRLTVV.

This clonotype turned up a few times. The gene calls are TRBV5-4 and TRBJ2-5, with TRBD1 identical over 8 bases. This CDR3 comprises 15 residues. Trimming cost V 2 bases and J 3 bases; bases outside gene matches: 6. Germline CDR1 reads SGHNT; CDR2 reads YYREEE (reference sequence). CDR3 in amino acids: CASSFQQGVEETQYF. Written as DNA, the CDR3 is TGTGCCAGCAGCTTCCAACAGGGGGTGGAAGAGACCCAGTACTTC.

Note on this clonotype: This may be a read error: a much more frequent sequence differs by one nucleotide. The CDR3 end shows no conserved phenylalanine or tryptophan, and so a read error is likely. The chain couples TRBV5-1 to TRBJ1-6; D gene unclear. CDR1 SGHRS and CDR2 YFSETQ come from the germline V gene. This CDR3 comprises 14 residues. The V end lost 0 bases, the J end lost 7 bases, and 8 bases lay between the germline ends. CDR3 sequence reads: CASSLEGVNSPLHL. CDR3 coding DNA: TGCGCCAGCAGCTTGGAGGGCGTGAATTCACCCCTCCACCTT.

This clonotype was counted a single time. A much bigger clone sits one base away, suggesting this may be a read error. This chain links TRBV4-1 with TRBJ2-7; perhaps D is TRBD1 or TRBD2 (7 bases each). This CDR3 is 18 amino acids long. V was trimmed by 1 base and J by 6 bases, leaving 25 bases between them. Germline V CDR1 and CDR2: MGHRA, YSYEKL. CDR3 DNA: TGCGCCAGCAGCCAAGGCCCCGCCCACAGGGGAGGGATCTCCGAGCAGTACGTC. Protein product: CASSQGPAHRGGISEQYV.

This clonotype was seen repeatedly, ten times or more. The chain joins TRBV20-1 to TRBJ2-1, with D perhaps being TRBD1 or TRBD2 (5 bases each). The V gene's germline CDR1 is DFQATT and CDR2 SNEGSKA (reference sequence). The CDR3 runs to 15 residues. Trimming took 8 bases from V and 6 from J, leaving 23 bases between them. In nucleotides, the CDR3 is TGCAGTTCCTCGCCAGGGTTTAGTGCGGGCAATGAGCAGTTCTTC. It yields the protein CSSSPGFSAGNEQFF.

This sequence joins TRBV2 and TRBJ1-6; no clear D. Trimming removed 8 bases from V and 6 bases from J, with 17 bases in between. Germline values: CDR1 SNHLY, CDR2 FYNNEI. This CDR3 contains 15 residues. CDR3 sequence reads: CASLGVDGANSPLHF. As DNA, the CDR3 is TGTGCCAGCCTGGGCGTTGATGGAGCTAATTCACCCCTCCACTTT.

CDR3 protein: CASSTGQTTEAFF. The DNA for the CDR3 is TGTGCCAGCAGTACGGGACAGACCACTGAAGCTTTCTTT. The chain carries TRBV6-1 and TRBJ1-1, with 7 bases lining up with TRBD1. The CDR3 is 13 amino acids. Per germline, CDR1 MNHNS and CDR2 SASEGT. V dropped 5 bases and J dropped 4; count of bases not matched to a gene: 4.

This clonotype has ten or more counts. The DNA of the CDR3 is TGTGCCAGCAGCCCCAGGGGTGGGGGTCAGCCCCAGCATTTT. This sequence encodes CASSPRGGGQPQHF. The chain is built from TRBV6-1 and TRBJ1-5; D is possibly TRBD1 (6 bases). V was trimmed by 6 bases and J by 6 bases, leaving 15 bases between them. CDR1 and CDR2 from the germline V gene are MNHNS and SASEGT. The CDR3 runs to 14 residues.